This T cell receptor (beta chain) came from a study of regulatory and conventional T cells in RAG deficiency. Regarding the study as a whole: Omenn patients showed >75% Treg-Tconv overlap and shorter CDR3 lengths.

Produced via immunoSEQ multiplex PCR; TCRdb's table is partial and in-frame only. Here the sample spans more than 40,000 clones, just under 90% being singletons. This CDR3 contains 15 residues. Trimming left V 5 bases short and J 0 bases short, with 11 bases between. The germline gives CDR1 MNHEY, CDR2 SVGAGI. For this clone: The antigen is not known. The sample holds other DNA sequences that translate to the same CDR3.

Blood CD4+ CD25-low CD127-high conventional T cells supplied the genomic DNA template. These data also formed part of another study, on regulatory T cells. That report notes: Amplification used 52 TRBV primers and 13 TRBJ primers.

This TCR came from a human donor in good health. The chain employs TRBV6-5 and TRBJ1-3; maybe TRBD1 (6 bases). The sample consisted of CD4+ effector T cells sorted from blood. CDR3 protein: CASSAGQHSGNTIYF. The CDR3 DNA sequence: TGTGCCAGCAGTGCCGGACAGCACTCTGGAAACACCATATATTTT.